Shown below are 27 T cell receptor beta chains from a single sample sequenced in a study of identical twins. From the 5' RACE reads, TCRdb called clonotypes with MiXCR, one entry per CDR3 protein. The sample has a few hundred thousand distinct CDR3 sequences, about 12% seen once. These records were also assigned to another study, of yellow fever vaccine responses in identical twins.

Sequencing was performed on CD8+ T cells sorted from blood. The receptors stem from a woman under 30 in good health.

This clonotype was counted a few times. The DNA of the CDR3 is TGTGCCAGCAGCATTCTTAGCGGGAGGGCCGGAGATACGCAGTATTTT. This sequence encodes CASSILSGRAGDTQYF. This rearrangement joins TRBV7-9 to TRBJ2-3, with 11 bases that match TRBD2. Per the germline V gene, CDR1 is SEHNR and CDR2 is FQNEAQ (reference sequence). The V gene end was trimmed by 5 bases and the J gene end by 5 bases; junction bases not matched to a gene: 9. This CDR3 is 16 amino acids long.

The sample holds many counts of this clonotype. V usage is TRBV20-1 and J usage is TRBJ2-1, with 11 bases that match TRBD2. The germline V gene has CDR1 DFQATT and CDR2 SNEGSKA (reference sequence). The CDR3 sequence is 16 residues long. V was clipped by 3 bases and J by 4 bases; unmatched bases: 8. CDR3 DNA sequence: TGCAGTGCTAGCCCCCCGACTAGCGGGGATTACAATGAGCAGTTCTTC. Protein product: CSASPPTSGDYNEQFF.

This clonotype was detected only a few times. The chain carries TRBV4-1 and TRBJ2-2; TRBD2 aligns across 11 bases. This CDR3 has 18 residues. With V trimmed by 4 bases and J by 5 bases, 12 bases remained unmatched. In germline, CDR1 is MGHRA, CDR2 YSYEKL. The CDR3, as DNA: TGCGCCAGCAGCCCCTTAGGAACTAGCGGGAGTGGTACCGGGGAGCTGTTTTTT. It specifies CASSPLGTSGSGTGELFF.

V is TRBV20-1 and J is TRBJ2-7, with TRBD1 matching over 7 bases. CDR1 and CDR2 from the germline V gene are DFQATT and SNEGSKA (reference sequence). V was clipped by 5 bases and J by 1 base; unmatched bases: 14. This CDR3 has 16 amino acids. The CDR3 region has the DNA TGCAGTGCTCGAACTACAGGGGCGACAAAATCCTACGAGCAGTACTTC. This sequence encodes CSARTTGATKSYEQYF.

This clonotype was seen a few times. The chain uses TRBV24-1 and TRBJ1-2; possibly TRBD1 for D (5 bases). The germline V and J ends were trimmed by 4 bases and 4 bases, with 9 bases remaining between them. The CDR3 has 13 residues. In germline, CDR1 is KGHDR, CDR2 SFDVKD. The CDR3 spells CATSESGFYGYTF. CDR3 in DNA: TGTGCCACCAGTGAGTCAGGGTTCTATGGCTACACCTTC.

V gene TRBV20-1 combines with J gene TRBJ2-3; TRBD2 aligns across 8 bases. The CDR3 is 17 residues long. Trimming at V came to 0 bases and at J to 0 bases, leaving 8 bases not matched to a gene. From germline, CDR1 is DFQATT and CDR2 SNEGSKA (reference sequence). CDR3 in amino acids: CSARDLVAGTSTDTQYF. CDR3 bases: TGCAGTGCTAGAGATTTAGTAGCGGGGACTAGCACAGATACGCAGTATTTT.

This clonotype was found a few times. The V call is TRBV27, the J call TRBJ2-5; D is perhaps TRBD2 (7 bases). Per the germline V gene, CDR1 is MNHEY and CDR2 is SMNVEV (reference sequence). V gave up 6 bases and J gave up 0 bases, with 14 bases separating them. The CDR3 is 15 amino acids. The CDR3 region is CASSSSGGHQETQYF. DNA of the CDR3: TGTGCCAGCAGCTCGTCCGGGGGGCACCAAGAGACCCAGTACTTC.

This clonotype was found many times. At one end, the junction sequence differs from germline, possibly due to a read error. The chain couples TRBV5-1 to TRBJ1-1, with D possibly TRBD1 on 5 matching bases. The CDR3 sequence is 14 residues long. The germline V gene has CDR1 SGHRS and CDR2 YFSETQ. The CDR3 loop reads CASSFGTVNTEAFF. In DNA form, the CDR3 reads TGCGCCAGCAGCTTTGGGACGGTGAACACTGAGGCTTTCTTT.

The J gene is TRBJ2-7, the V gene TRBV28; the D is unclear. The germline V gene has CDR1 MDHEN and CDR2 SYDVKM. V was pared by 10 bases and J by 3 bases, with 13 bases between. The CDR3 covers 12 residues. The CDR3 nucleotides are TGTGCCACCTCGTTAGGGTACTACGAGCAGTACTTC. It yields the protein CATSLGYYEQYF.

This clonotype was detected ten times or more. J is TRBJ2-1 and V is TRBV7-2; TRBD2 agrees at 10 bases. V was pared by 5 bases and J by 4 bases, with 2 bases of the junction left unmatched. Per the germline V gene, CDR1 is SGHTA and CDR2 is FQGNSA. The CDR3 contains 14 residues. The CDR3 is CASSPTSGYNEQFF. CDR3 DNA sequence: TGTGCCAGCAGCCCGACTAGCGGGTACAATGAGCAGTTCTTC.

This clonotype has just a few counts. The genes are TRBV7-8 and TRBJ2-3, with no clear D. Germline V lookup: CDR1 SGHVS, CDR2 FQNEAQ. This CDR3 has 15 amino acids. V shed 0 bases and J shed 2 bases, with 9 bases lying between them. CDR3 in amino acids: CASSLASRTTDTQYF. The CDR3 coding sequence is TGTGCCAGCAGCTTAGCGTCCAGAACCACAGATACGCAGTATTTT. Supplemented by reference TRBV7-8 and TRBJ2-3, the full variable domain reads GAGVSQSPRYKVAKRGQDVALRCDPISGHVSLFWYQQALGQGPEFLTYFQNEAQLDKSGLPSDRFFAERPEGSVSTLKIQRTQQEDSAVYLCASSLASRTTDTQYFGPGTRLTVL.

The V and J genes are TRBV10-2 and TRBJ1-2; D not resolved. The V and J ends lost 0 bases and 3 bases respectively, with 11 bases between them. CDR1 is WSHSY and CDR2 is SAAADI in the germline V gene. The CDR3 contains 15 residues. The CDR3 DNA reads TGCGCCAGCAGTGAGTCGACTAAAGGCTACTATGGCTACACCTTC. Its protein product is CASSESTKGYYGYTF.

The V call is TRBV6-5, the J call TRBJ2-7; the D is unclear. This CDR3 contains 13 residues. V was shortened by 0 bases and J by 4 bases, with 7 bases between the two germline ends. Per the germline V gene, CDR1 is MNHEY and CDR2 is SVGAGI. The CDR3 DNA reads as TGTGCCAGCAGTTACTCCGCCGGTTACGAGCAGTACGTC. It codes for CASSYSAGYEQYV.

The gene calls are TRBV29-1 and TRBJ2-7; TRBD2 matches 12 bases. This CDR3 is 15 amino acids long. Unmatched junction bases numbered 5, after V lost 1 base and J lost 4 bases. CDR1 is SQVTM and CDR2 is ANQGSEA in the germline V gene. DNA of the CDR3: TGCAGCGTTGAAGCGCCAGGGACTAGCGGGTACGAGCAGTACTTC. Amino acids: CSVEAPGTSGYEQYF.

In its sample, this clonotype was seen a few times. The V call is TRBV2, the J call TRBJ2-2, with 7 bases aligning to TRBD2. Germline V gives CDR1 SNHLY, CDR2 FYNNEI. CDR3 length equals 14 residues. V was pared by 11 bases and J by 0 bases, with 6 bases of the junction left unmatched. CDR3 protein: CAGKAGANTGELFF. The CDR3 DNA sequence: TGTGCCGGCAAGGCGGGGGCGAACACCGGGGAGCTGTTTTTT. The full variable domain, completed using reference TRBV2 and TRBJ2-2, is EPEVTQTPSHQVTQMGQEVILRCVPISNHLYFYWYRQILGQKVEFLVSFYNNEISEKSEIFDDQFSVERPDGSNFTLKIRSTKLEDSAMYFCAGKAGANTGELFFGEGSRLTVL.

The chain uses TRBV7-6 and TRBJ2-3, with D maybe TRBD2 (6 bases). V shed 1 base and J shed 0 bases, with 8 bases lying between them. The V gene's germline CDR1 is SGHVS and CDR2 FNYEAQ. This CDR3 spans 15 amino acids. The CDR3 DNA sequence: TGTGCCAGCAGCTTAGTGCGGGGAAGCACAGATACGCAGTATTTT. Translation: CASSLVRGSTDTQYF.

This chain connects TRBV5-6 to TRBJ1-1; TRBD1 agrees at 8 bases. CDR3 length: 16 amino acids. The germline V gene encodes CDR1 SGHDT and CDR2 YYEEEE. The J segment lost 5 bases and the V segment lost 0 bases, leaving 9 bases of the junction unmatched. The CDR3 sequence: CASSLDYRDRTTEAFF. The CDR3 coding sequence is TGTGCCAGCAGCTTGGACTATCGGGACAGGACAACTGAAGCTTTCTTT. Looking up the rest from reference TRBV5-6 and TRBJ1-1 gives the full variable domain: DAGVTQSPTHLIKTRGQQVTLRCSPKSGHDTVSWYQQALGQGPQFIFQYYEEEERQRGNFPDRFSGHQFPNYSSELNVNALLLGDSALYLCASSLDYRDRTTEAFFGQGTRLTVV.

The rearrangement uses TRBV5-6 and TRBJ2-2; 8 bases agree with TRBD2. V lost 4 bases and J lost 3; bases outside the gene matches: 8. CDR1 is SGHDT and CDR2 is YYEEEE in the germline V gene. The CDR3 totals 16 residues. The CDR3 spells CASSLQTSGYTGELFF. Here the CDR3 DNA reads TGTGCCAGCAGCCTGCAAACTAGCGGTTACACCGGGGAGCTGTTTTTT.

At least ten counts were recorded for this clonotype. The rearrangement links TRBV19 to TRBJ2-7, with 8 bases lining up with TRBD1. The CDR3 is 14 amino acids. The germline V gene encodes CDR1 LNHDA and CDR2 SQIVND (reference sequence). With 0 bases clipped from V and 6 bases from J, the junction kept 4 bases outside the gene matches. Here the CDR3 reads CASSIDGTGFEQYF. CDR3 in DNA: TGTGCCAGTAGTATAGATGGGACAGGCTTCGAGCAGTACTTC.

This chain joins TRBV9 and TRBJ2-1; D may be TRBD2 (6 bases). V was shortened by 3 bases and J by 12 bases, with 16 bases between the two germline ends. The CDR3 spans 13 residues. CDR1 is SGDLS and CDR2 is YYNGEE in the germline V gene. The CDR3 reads CASSEAEGLWQFF. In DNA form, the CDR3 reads TGTGCCAGCAGCGAAGCGGAGGGACTTTGGCAGTTCTTC.

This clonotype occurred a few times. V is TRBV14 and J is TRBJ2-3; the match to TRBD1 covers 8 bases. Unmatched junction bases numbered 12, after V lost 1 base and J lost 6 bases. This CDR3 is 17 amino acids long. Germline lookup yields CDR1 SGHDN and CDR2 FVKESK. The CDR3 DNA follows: TGTGCCAGCAGCCAAGCTTTTCAGGGGGCGTCCAGGGATACGCAGTATTTT. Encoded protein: CASSQAFQGASRDTQYF.

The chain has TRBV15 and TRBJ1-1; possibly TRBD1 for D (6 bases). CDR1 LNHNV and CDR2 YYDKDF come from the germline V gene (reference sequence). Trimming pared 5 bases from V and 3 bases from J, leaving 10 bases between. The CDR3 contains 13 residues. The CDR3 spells CATSLPGDTEAFF. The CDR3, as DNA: TGTGCCACCAGCCTCCCAGGGGACACTGAAGCTTTCTTT.

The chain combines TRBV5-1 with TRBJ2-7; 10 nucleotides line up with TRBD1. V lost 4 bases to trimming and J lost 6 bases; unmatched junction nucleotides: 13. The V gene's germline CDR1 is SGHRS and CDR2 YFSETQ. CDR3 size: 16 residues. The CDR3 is CASSPAGTGAWGEQYF. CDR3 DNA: TGCGCCAGCAGCCCTGCAGGGACAGGGGCCTGGGGCGAGCAGTACTTC. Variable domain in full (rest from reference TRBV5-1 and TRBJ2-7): KAGVTQTPRYLIKTRGQQVTLSCSPISGHRSVSWYQQTPGQGLQFLFEYFSETQRNKGNFPGRFSGRQFSNSRSEMNVSTLELGDSALYLCASSPAGTGAWGEQYFGPGTRLTVT.

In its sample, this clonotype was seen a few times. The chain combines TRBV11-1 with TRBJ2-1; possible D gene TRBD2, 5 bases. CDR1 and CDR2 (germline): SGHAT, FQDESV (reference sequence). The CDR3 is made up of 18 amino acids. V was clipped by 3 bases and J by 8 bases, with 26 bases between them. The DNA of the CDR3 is TGTGCCAGCAGCTTTGGGGTGGGAGCCCACACGGAACGCGATGAGCAGTTCTTC. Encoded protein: CASSFGVGAHTERDEQFF. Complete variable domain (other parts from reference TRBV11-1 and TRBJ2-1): EAEVAQSPRYKITEKSQAVAFWCDPISGHATLYWYRQILGQGPELLVQFQDESVVDDSQLPKDRFSAERLKGVDSTLKIQPAELGDSAMYLCASSFGVGAHTERDEQFFGPGTRLTVL.

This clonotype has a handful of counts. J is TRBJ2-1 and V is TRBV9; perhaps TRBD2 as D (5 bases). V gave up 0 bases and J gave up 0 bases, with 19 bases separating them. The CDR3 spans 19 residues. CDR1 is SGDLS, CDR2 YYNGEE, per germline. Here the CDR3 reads CASSVGPIASPSSYNEQFF. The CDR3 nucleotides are TGTGCCAGCAGCGTAGGCCCTATTGCTAGCCCTAGCTCCTACAATGAGCAGTTCTTC.

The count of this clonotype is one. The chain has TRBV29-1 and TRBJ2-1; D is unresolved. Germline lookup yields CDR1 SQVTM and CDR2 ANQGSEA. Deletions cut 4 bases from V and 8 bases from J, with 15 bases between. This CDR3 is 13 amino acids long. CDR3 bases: TGCAGCGTTGGGTGGGGTCCGTCGTATGAGCAGTTCTTC. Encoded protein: CSVGWGPSYEQFF.

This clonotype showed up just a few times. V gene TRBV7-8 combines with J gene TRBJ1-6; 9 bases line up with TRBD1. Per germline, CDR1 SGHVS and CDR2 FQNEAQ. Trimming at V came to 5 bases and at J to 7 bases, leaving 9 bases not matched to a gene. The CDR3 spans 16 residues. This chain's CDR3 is CASSPTTGGLNSPLHF. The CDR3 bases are TGTGCCAGCAGCCCGACGACAGGGGGGCTAAATTCACCCCTCCACTTT.